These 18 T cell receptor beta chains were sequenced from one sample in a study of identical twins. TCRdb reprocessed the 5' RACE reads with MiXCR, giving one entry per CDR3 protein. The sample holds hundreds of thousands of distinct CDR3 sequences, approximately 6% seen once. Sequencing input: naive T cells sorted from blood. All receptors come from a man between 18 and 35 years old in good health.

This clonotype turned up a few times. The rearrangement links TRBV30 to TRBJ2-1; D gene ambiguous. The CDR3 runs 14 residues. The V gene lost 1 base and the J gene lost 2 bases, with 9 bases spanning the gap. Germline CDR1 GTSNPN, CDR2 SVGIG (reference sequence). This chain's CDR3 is CAWSEGLTYNEQFF. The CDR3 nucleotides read TGTGCCTGGAGTGAGGGCCTAACCTACAATGAGCAGTTCTTC.

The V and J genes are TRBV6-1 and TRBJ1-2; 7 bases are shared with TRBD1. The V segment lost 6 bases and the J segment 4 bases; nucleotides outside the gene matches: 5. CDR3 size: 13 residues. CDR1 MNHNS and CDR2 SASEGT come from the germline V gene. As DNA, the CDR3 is TGTGCCAGCAGATGGCAGGGGGGCTATGGCTACACCTTC. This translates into CASRWQGGYGYTF.

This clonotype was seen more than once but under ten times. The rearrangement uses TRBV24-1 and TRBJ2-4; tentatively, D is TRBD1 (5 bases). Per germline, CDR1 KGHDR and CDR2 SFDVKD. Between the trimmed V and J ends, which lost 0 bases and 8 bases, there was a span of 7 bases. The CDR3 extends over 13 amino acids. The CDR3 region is CATSDLQGYIQYF. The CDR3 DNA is TGTGCCACCAGTGATTTGCAGGGTTACATTCAGTACTTC.

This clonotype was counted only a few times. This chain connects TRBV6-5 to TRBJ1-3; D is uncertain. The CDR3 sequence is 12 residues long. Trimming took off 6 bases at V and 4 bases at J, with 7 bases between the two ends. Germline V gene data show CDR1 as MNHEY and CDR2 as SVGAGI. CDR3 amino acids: CASRGAGNTIYF. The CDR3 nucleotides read TGTGCCAGCAGGGGCGCAGGAAACACCATATATTTT.

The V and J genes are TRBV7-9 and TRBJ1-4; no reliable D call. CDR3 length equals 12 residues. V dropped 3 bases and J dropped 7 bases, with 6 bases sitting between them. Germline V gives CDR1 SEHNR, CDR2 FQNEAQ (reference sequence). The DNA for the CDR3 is TGTGCCAGCAGCTTGGGGAGTGAAAAACTGTTTTTT. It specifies CASSLGSEKLFF.

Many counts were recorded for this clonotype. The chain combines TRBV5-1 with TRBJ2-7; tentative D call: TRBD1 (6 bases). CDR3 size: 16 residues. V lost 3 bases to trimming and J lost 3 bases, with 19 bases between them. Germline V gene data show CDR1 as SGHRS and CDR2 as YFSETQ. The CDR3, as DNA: TGCGCCAGCAGCTGGACCGGGACACAAGTGGTCTACGAGCAGTACTTC. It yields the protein CASSWTGTQVVYEQYF.

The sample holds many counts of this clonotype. CDR3 sequence: CASSSLGITRTGGTGELFF. The DNA for the CDR3 is TGTGCCAGCAGCTCCCTAGGTATAACAAGGACAGGGGGCACCGGGGAGCTGTTTTTT. This chain uses TRBV11-1 with TRBJ2-2; TRBD1 matches 10 bases. The CDR3 length is 19 residues. Losses at the gene ends were 4 bases for V and 4 bases for J; bases not matched to a gene: 15. Per germline, CDR1 SGHAT and CDR2 FQDESV (reference sequence).

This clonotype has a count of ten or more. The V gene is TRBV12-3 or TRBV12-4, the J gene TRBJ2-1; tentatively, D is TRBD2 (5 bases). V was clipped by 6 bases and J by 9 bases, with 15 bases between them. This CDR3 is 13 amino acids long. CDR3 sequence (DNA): TGTGCCAGCAGCCCCGGGGAGCCTTCTGAGCAGTTCTTC. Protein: CASSPGEPSEQFF.

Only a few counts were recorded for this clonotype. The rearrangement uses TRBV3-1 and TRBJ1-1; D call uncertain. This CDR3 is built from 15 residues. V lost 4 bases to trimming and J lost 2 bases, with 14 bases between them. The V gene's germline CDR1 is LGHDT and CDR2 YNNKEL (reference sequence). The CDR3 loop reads CASSLKQRLNTEAFF. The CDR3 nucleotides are TGTGCCAGCAGCCTTAAACAGAGACTTAACACTGAAGCTTTCTTT.

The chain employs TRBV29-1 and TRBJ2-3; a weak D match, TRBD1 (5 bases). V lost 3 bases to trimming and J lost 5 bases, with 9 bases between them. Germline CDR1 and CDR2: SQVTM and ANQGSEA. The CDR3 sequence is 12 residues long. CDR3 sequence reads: CSVDRAGDTQYF. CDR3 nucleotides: TGCAGCGTTGACAGGGCTGGAGATACGCAGTATTTT.

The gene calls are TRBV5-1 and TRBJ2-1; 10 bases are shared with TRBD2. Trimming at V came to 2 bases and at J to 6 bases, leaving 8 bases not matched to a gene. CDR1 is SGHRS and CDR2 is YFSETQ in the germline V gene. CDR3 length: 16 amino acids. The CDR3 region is CASSFFSGRRGNEQFF. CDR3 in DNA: TGCGCCAGCAGCTTTTTTAGCGGGAGGCGGGGCAATGAGCAGTTCTTC. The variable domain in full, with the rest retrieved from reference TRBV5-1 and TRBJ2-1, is KAGVTQTPRYLIKTRGQQVTLSCSPISGHRSVSWYQQTPGQGLQFLFEYFSETQRNKGNFPGRFSGRQFSNSRSEMNVSTLELGDSALYLCASSFFSGRRGNEQFFGPGTRLTVL.

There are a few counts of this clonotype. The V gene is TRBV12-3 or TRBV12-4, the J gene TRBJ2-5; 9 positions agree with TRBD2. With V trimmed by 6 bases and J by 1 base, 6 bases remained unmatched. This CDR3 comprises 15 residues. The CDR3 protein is CASSETSGPQETQYF. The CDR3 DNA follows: TGTGCCAGCAGCGAGACTAGCGGACCCCAAGAGACCCAGTACTTC.

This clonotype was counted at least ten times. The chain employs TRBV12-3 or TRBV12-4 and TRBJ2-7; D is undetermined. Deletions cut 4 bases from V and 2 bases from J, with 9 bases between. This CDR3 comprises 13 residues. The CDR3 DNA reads TGTGCCAGCAGTTCGAGCAGAACCTACGAGCAGTACGTC. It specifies CASSSSRTYEQYV.

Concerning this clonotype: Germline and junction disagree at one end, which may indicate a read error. The CDR3 DNA sequence: TGTGCCAGCAGCCCCCTACTTAGCGGGAGCACCCAATTC. Protein: CASSPLLSGSTQF. This chain connects TRBV7-2 to TRBJ2-7, with 9 positions matching TRBD2. The germline CDR1 and CDR2 sequences are SGHTA and FQGNSA. The CDR3 has 13 residues.

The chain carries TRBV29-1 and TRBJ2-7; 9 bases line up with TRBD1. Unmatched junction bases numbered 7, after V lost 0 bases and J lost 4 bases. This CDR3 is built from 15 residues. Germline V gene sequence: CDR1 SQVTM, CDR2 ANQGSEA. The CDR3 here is CSVEDGTGPGYEQYF. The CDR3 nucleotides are TGCAGCGTTGAAGATGGGACAGGGCCCGGGTACGAGCAGTACTTC.

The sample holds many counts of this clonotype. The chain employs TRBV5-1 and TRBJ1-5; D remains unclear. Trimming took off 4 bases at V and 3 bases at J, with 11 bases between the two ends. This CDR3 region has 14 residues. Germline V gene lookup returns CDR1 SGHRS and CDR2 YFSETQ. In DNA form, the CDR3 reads TGCGCCAGCAGCACTGGAGGATTCAATCAGCCCCAGCATTTT. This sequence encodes CASSTGGFNQPQHF.

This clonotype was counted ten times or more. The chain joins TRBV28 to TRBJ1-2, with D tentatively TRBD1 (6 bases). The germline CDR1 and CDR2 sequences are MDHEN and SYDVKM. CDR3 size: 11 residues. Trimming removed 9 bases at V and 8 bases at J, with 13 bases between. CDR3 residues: CASRQVGGYTF. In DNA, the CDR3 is TGTGCCAGTAGACAGGTCGGGGGCTACACCTTC.

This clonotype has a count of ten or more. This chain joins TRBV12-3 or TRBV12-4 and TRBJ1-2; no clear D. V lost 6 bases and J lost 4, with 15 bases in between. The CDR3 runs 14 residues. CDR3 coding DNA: TGTGCCAGCAGCTCATTACGCCCGGTCTATGGCTACACCTTC. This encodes CASSSLRPVYGYTF.